A selection of T cell receptor beta chains follows, all from one sample in a study of CD8+CD57+ T cells in acquired aplastic anemia. MiXCR, applied by TCRdb to the reads, yields one record per CDR3 protein. The sample consists of 80,000 to 100,000 distinct CDR3 sequences, 55% to 70% of them appearing once. The sample consisted of sorted CD4+, CD8+, or CD8+CD57+ T cells (not recorded which) from PBMCs. These receptors were obtained from a human donor with aplastic anemia. The CDR3 runs from the conserved cysteine through the conserved F or W. Fields, in order: V gene, J gene, clone size, D gene, CDR3 protein, CDR3 DNA. The D gene is left open where the match is weak. Only part of the rows carry a size: once, few, many, or a class if the clone is expanded.

TRBV7-9	TRBJ2-3	NA	NA	CASRDSTDTQYF	TGTGCCAGCCGGGATAGCACAGATACGCAGTATTTT
TRBV15	TRBJ2-7	few	NA	CATSGDMGREQYF	TGTGCCACCAGCGGTGACATGGGGAGGGAGCAGTACTTC
TRBV24-1	TRBJ2-1	NA	NA	CATSDSLYNEQFF	TGTGCCACCAGTGATTCCTTATACAATGAGCAGTTCTTC
TRBV24-1	TRBJ1-2	once	NA	CATSEANYGYTF	TGTGCCACCAGTGAGGCCAACTATGGCTACACCTTC
TRBV24-1	TRBJ2-1	few	NA	CATSEPRGATHNEQFF	TGTGCCACCAGTGAGCCGCGAGGCGCGACCCACAATGAGCAGTTCTTC
TRBV9	TRBJ2-3	NA	NA	CASSVEALSTDTQYF	TGTGCCAGCAGCGTGGAGGCTTTGAGCACAGATACGCAGTATTTT
TRBV24-1	TRBJ2-1	NA	NA	CATSPAESPYNEQFF	TGTGCCACGAGTCCTGCCGAGAGCCCCTACAATGAGCAGTTCTTC
TRBV9	TRBJ2-1	many	NA	CASSPVSSYNEQFF	TGTGCCAGCAGCCCAGTTAGCTCCTACAATGAGCAGTTCTTC
TRBV19	TRBJ2-5	NA	TRBD1	CASSISGTDQETQYF	TGTGCCAGTAGTATTTCGGGGACAGACCAAGAGACCCAGTACTTC
TRBV2	TRBJ2-6	once	NA	CASTGEAGANVLTF	TGTGCCAGCACCGGGGAGGCTGGGGCCAACGTCCTGACTTTC
TRBV20-1	TRBJ1-4	once	NA	CSAKRGNEKLCF	TGCAGTGCTAAGAGGGGAAACGAAAAACTGTGTTTT
TRBV20-1	TRBJ2-6	few	NA	CSASSGDRSSGANVLTF	TGCAGTGCTAGTAGTGGGGACCGCAGCTCTGGGGCTAACGTCCTGACTTTC
TRBV29-1	TRBJ2-5	NA	TRBD1	CSVNFWDSLEETQYF	TGCAGCGTTAACTTTTGGGACAGTCTCGAAGAGACCCAGTACTTC
TRBV20-1	TRBJ2-7	NA	TRBD2	CSAERGGVSEQYF	TGCAGTGCCGAGCGGGGGGGCGTCTCCGAGCAGTACTTC
TRBV25-1	TRBJ2-5	NA	NA	CASLRLAGQLLKETQYF	TGTGCCAGCTTACGATTGGCAGGTCAGCTTCTAAAAGAGACCCAGTACTTC
TRBV29-1	TRBJ1-3	NA	NA	CSASQASGNTIYF	TGCAGCGCCTCACAGGCATCTGGAAACACCATATATTTT
TRBV14	TRBJ2-3	once	NA	CASSRVRDTQYF	TGTGCCAGCAGCCGCGTGCGAGATACGCAGTATTTT
TRBV20-1	TRBJ1-4	NA	NA	CSARVVGMGEKLFF	TGCAGTGCTAGAGTAGTGGGAATGGGTGAAAAACTGTTTTTT
TRBV29-1	TRBJ2-7	once	TRBD2	CSVGPSGGGDEQYF	TGCAGCGTTGGTCCTAGCGGGGGGGGAGATGAGCAGTACTTC
TRBV7-6	TRBJ2-7	NA	TRBD2	CASSSSRGGDVREQYF	TGTGCCAGCAGCTCTAGCCGGGGAGGGGACGTTCGCGAGCAGTACTTC
TRBV7-8	TRBJ2-5	NA	TRBD2	CASSPALAEETQYF	TGTGCCAGCAGCCCCGCACTAGCGGAAGAGACCCAGTACTTC
TRBV19	TRBJ1-1	once	NA	CASFRPQGTEAFF	TGTGCCAGTTTTCGGCCGCAGGGCACTGAAGCTTTCTTT
TRBV10-3	TRBJ2-3	NA	TRBD2	CAIRAGATTDTQYF	TGTGCCATCAGAGCGGGGGCCACCACAGATACGCAGTATTTT
TRBV20-1	TRBJ2-5	few	TRBD2	CSARSGGAGETQYF	TGCAGTGCTAGGAGCGGGGGGGCCGGAGAGACCCAGTACTTC
TRBV7-3	TRBJ2-1	NA	NA	CASSLGQGSNEQFF	TGTGCCAGCAGCTTAGGTCAGGGAAGCAATGAGCAGTTCTTC
TRBV9	TRBJ2-3	few	NA	CASSPRLGSTDTQYF	TGTGCCAGCAGCCCTCGATTGGGGAGCACAGATACGCAGTATTTT
TRBV15	TRBJ2-1	NA	TRBD2	CATSHSGSSYNEQFF	TGTGCCACCAGTCATAGCGGGAGCTCCTACAATGAGCAGTTCTTC
TRBV25-1	TRBJ1-6	NA	NA	CASRPLGNSPLHF	TGTGCCAGCAGGCCCCTGGGAAATTCACCCCTCCACTTT
TRBV10-3	TRBJ2-2	NA	NA	CAISESGKNTGELFF	TGTGCCATCAGTGAGTCGGGCAAGAACACCGGGGAGCTGTTTTTT
TRBV12-3/TRBV12-4	TRBJ1-2	few	NA	CASSTRFMTGTTNYGYTF	TGTGCCAGCAGCACTCGATTTATGACAGGTACCACCAACTATGGCTACACCTTC
TRBV2	TRBJ1-5	NA	TRBD1	CASDRQGGNQPQHF	TGTGCCAGCGACCGACAGGGCGGCAATCAGCCCCAGCATTTT
TRBV20-1	TRBJ1-1	NA	NA	CSARGVTDTEAFF	TGCAGTGCTAGAGGAGTTACTGACACTGAAGCTTTCTTT
TRBV7-6	TRBJ2-5	few	NA	CASSLNRETQYF	TGTGCCAGCAGCTTAAATCGGGAGACCCAGTACTTC
TRBV29-1	TRBJ2-1	few	NA	CSVGRGNEQFF	TGCAGCGTTGGAAGGGGGAATGAGCAGTTCTTC